Sequencing of this T cell receptor beta chain was carried out in a study of spatial heterogeneity in lung cancer. General study results and limits: The number of expanded tumor alpha and beta chains correlated with mutation number.

The time point was: sample taken at primary tumor resection. This clonotype is medium-sized in the sample. Its target is unknown. One entry per CDR3 protein results from TCRdb running MiXCR on the 5' RACE reads. The repertoire holds fewer than 4,000 distinct CDR3 sequences, with 5% to 6% as singletons. CDR1 is SQVTM, CDR2 ANQGSEA, per germline. This CDR3 comprises 16 residues. The V and J ends lost 2 bases and 3 bases, in that order; junction bases with no gene match: 11. This chain links TRBV29-1 with TRBJ2-3; 7 bases align to TRBD2. Sequences were derived from lung tumor tissue, sampled at surgery. The source of this sequence is a female donor with early-stage non-small cell lung cancer. CDR3 residues: CSVEKAGEGGTDTQYF. In DNA form, the CDR3 reads TGCAGCGTTGAAAAGGCGGGAGAGGGTGGGACAGATACGCAGTATTTT.